Listed below are T cell receptor beta chains from one sample, sequenced in a study of OX40 agonist ivuxolimab in advanced cancers. Assay used: immunoSEQ multiplex PCR; TCRdb lists only in-frame clones, some missing. The table records tens of thousands of clones, around nine tenths of them present only once. This specimen was CD4+ or CD8+ T cells sorted from blood, taken in a trial of the OX40 agonist ivuxolimab. The receptors here all came from an adult with an advanced solid tumor such as melanoma, head and neck, liver or kidney cancer. The CDR3 runs from the conserved cysteine through the conserved F or W. A D gene is named only where the DNA matches it firmly. Clone size is stated in some rows and not others, as once, few, many or a class when expanded.

CDR3aa: CASSITSNQPQHF
CDR3nt: TGTGCCAGTAGTATCACTAGCAATCAGCCCCAGCATTTT
d_gene: NA
j_gene: TRBJ1-5
v_gene: TRBV19
abundance: NA

CDR3aa: CASTSRGLGGELFF
CDR3nt: TGTGCCAGCACCTCCCGGGGGCTTGGCGGGGAGCTGTTTTTT
d_gene: NA
j_gene: TRBJ2-2
v_gene: TRBV27
abundance: NA

CDR3aa: CASSDSAMGECQPQHF
CDR3nt: TGTGCCAGCAGTGACTCGGCGATGGGGGAATGTCAGCCCCAGCATTTT
d_gene: NA
j_gene: TRBJ1-5
v_gene: TRBV6-4
abundance: once

CDR3aa: CASSPSAGVDYEQYF
CDR3nt: TGTGCCAGCTCACCCTCAGCGGGAGTGGACTACGAGCAGTACTTC
d_gene: TRBD2
j_gene: TRBJ2-7
v_gene: TRBV18
abundance: NA

CDR3aa: CASSKGTGAVYEQYF
CDR3nt: TGCGCCAGCAGCAAAGGGACAGGGGCGGTCTACGAGCAGTACTTC
d_gene: TRBD1
j_gene: TRBJ2-7
v_gene: TRBV5-1
abundance: NA

CDR3aa: CASSIGALGDTQYF
CDR3nt: TGTGCCAGTAGTATAGGGGCCCTGGGGGATACGCAGTATTTT
d_gene: NA
j_gene: TRBJ2-3
v_gene: TRBV19
abundance: NA

CDR3aa: CASRGSGGTDTQYF
CDR3nt: TGTGCCAGCAGAGGGAGTGGTGGCACAGATACGCAGTATTTT
d_gene: NA
j_gene: TRBJ2-3
v_gene: TRBV9
abundance: NA

CDR3aa: CASSDRVSSTDTQYF
CDR3nt: TGTGCCAGCAGTGATAGGGTATCTAGCACAGATACGCAGTATTTT
d_gene: NA
j_gene: TRBJ2-3
v_gene: TRBV6-1
abundance: NA

CDR3aa: CASSPGQSTDTQYF
CDR3nt: TGTGCCAGCAGCCCGGGACAAAGCACAGATACGCAGTATTTT
d_gene: NA
j_gene: TRBJ2-3
v_gene: TRBV5-4
abundance: NA

CDR3aa: CASSLTTGTSGREQYF
CDR3nt: TGTGCCAGCAGCCTAACGACCGGGACTAGCGGCCGCGAGCAGTACTTC
d_gene: NA
j_gene: TRBJ2-7
v_gene: TRBV21-1
abundance: NA

CDR3aa: CASTTSHTVQGGFF
CDR3nt: TGTGCCAGCACCACATCACACACCGTTCAGGGCGGGTTCTTC
d_gene: NA
j_gene: TRBJ2-1
v_gene: TRBV21-1
abundance: NA

CDR3aa: CAWSVQTLSSYEQYF
CDR3nt: TGTGCCTGGAGTGTACAGACCCTCTCCTCCTACGAGCAGTACTTC
d_gene: NA
j_gene: TRBJ2-7
v_gene: TRBV30
abundance: NA

CDR3aa: CASSLSGTVETQYF
CDR3nt: TGCGCCAGCAGTCTTAGCGGGACTGTGGAGACCCAGTACTTC
d_gene: TRBD2
j_gene: TRBJ2-5
v_gene: TRBV4-1
abundance: NA

CDR3aa: CSVVAGLDEQYF
CDR3nt: TGCAGCGTTGTGGCGGGGTTAGACGAGCAGTACTTC
d_gene: NA
j_gene: TRBJ2-7
v_gene: TRBV29-1
abundance: NA

CDR3aa: CASSEITSGTETQYF
CDR3nt: TGTGCCAGCAGTGAAATTACTAGCGGGACGGAGACCCAGTACTTC
d_gene: TRBD2
j_gene: TRBJ2-5
v_gene: TRBV6-1
abundance: NA

CDR3aa: CASSLAPGGAEETQYF
CDR3nt: TGTGCCAGCAGCTTAGCACCAGGGGGCGCGGAAGAGACCCAGTACTTC
d_gene: TRBD1
j_gene: TRBJ2-5
v_gene: TRBV7-2
abundance: NA

CDR3aa: CASSSTNRQGLYNEQFF
CDR3nt: TGTGCCAGCAGTTCCACCAACCGACAGGGTCTATACAATGAGCAGTTCTTC
d_gene: TRBD1
j_gene: TRBJ2-1
v_gene: TRBV27
abundance: NA

CDR3aa: CASSVAATITGELFF
CDR3nt: TGTGCCAGCAGCGTAGCAGCGACCATCACCGGGGAGCTGTTTTTT
d_gene: NA
j_gene: TRBJ2-2
v_gene: TRBV9
abundance: once

CDR3aa: CASSVVLAANEQFF
CDR3nt: TGTGCCAGCAGCGTAGTACTAGCGGCCAATGAGCAGTTCTTC
d_gene: TRBD2
j_gene: TRBJ2-1
v_gene: TRBV9
abundance: NA

CDR3aa: CASSLGAINEQFF
CDR3nt: TGTGCCAGCAGCTTAGGAGCCATCAATGAGCAGTTCTTC
d_gene: NA
j_gene: TRBJ2-1
v_gene: TRBV5-6
abundance: NA

CDR3aa: CASSFRGSWPEEDTDTQYF
CDR3nt: TGTGCCAGCAGCTTCCGGGGATCTTGGCCCGAAGAAGACACAGATACGCAGTATTTT
d_gene: NA
j_gene: TRBJ2-3
v_gene: TRBV11-2
abundance: NA

CDR3aa: CASSLQGTGTDTQYF
CDR3nt: TGTGCCAGCAGTTTACAGGGAACGGGCACAGATACGCAGTATTTT
d_gene: NA
j_gene: TRBJ2-3
v_gene: TRBV28
abundance: NA

CDR3aa: CASSLGGPYNEQFF
CDR3nt: TGTGCCAGTAGCCTAGGAGGCCCTTACAATGAGCAGTTCTTC
d_gene: NA
j_gene: TRBJ2-1
v_gene: TRBV19
abundance: NA

CDR3aa: CASRLRGDTEAFF
CDR3nt: TGTGCCAGCAGGCTCAGGGGCGACACTGAAGCTTTCTTT
d_gene: NA
j_gene: TRBJ1-1
v_gene: TRBV2
abundance: NA

CDR3aa: CASSPRQGNYGYTF
CDR3nt: TGTGCCAGCTCACCCCGACAGGGAAACTATGGCTACACCTTC
d_gene: TRBD1
j_gene: TRBJ1-2
v_gene: TRBV18
abundance: NA

CDR3aa: CASSLAVVSDTEAFF
CDR3nt: TGTGCCAGCAGCTTAGCGGTGGTGAGCGACACTGAAGCTTTCTTT
d_gene: NA
j_gene: TRBJ1-1
v_gene: TRBV7-9
abundance: NA

CDR3aa: CASSSKRGQGFNSPLHF
CDR3nt: TGTGCCAGCAGTTCAAAGCGGGGGCAGGGTTTCAATTCACCCCTCCACTTT
d_gene: NA
j_gene: TRBJ1-6
v_gene: TRBV2
abundance: NA

CDR3aa: CASSPGGQAPSTQYF
CDR3nt: TGTGCCAGCAGCCCAGGGGGACAGGCTCCGTCCACGCAGTATTTT
d_gene: TRBD1
j_gene: TRBJ2-3
v_gene: TRBV5-4
abundance: NA

CDR3aa: CASSLGTGKNIQYF
CDR3nt: TGCGCCAGCAGCTTGGGCACAGGGAAAAACATTCAGTACTTC
d_gene: NA
j_gene: TRBJ2-4
v_gene: TRBV5-1
abundance: NA

CDR3aa: CASGSSLGATGELFF
CDR3nt: TGCGCCAGCGGGTCGTCGTTGGGGGCGACCGGGGAGCTGTTTTTT
d_gene: NA
j_gene: TRBJ2-2
v_gene: TRBV5-1
abundance: NA

CDR3aa: CASEPGGITGELFF
CDR3nt: TGCGCCTCGGAGCCCGGGGGAATCACCGGGGAGCTGTTTTTT
d_gene: NA
j_gene: TRBJ2-2
v_gene: TRBV5-1
abundance: NA

CDR3aa: CASRALTAWGGELFF
CDR3nt: TGTGCCAGCAGGGCCCTGACTGCCTGGGGAGGGGAGCTGTTTTTT
d_gene: NA
j_gene: TRBJ2-2
v_gene: TRBV6-5
abundance: NA

CDR3aa: CASSDLSGRGREQYF
CDR3nt: TGTGCCAGCAGTGACCTTAGCGGGAGGGGAAGGGAGCAGTACTTC
d_gene: TRBD2
j_gene: TRBJ2-7
v_gene: TRBV6-4
abundance: NA

CDR3aa: CASSPYTGELFF
CDR3nt: TGCGCCAGCAGCCCGTACACCGGGGAGCTGTTTTTT
d_gene: NA
j_gene: TRBJ2-2
v_gene: TRBV5-1
abundance: NA

CDR3aa: CASSPLKRQGSSYEQYF
CDR3nt: TGCGCCAGCAGCCCCTTAAAGAGGCAGGGGAGCTCCTACGAGCAGTACTTC
d_gene: NA
j_gene: TRBJ2-7
v_gene: TRBV5-1
abundance: NA

CDR3aa: CASSPLGGVKRNTEAFF
CDR3nt: TGTGCCAGCAGCCCCTTAGGGGGAGTAAAACGGAACACTGAAGCTTTCTTT
d_gene: NA
j_gene: TRBJ1-1
v_gene: TRBV11-2
abundance: once

CDR3aa: CASRSTNYGYTF
CDR3nt: TGTGCCAGCAGGTCGACTAACTATGGCTACACCTTC
d_gene: NA
j_gene: TRBJ1-2
v_gene: TRBV28
abundance: NA

CDR3aa: CASSQSSRTDTQYF
CDR3nt: TGTGCCAGCAGCCAATCTAGCCGAACAGATACGCAGTATTTT
d_gene: NA
j_gene: TRBJ2-3
v_gene: TRBV16
abundance: NA

CDR3aa: CASSLFRGGYTF
CDR3nt: TGTGCCAGCAGTTTATTCAGGGGTGGCTACACCTTC
d_gene: NA
j_gene: TRBJ1-2
v_gene: TRBV28
abundance: NA

CDR3aa: CASSPDHNEKLFF
CDR3nt: TGTGCCAGCAGCCCGGATCATAATGAAAAACTGTTTTTT
d_gene: NA
j_gene: TRBJ1-4
v_gene: TRBV7-8
abundance: NA

CDR3aa: CASSENEQYF
CDR3nt: TGTGCCAGCAGTGAAAACGAGCAGTACTTC
d_gene: NA
j_gene: TRBJ2-7
v_gene: TRBV6-1
abundance: NA

CDR3aa: CASRSPTSGRFSYEQYF
CDR3nt: TGTGCCAGCAGATCGCCGACTAGCGGGAGGTTCTCCTACGAGCAGTACTTC
d_gene: TRBD2
j_gene: TRBJ2-7
v_gene: TRBV27
abundance: NA

CDR3aa: CASSQEGQPHQPQHF
CDR3nt: TGCGCCAGCAGCCAAGAGGGACAGCCCCATCAGCCCCAGCATTTT
d_gene: TRBD1
j_gene: TRBJ1-5
v_gene: TRBV4-1
abundance: NA

CDR3aa: CASSSSGGIGYGYTF
CDR3nt: TGTGCCAGCAGCTCCTCAGGGGGGATAGGCTATGGCTACACCTTC
d_gene: TRBD1
j_gene: TRBJ1-2
v_gene: TRBV7-9
abundance: NA

CDR3aa: CRSGSGTEAFF
CDR3nt: TGCAGGTCAGGGTCGGGGACTGAAGCTTTCTTT
d_gene: NA
j_gene: TRBJ1-1
v_gene: TRBV20-1
abundance: NA

CDR3aa: CASSLGVQTEAFF
CDR3nt: TGTGCCAGCAGCTTAGGGGTGCAGACTGAAGCTTTCTTT
d_gene: NA
j_gene: TRBJ1-1
v_gene: TRBV11-1
abundance: NA

CDR3aa: CASSVGGQAYSSYNEQFF
CDR3nt: TGTGCCAGCAGCGTAGGGGGACAGGCCTACAGCTCCTACAATGAGCAGTTCTTC
d_gene: TRBD1
j_gene: TRBJ2-1
v_gene: TRBV9
abundance: NA

CDR3aa: CASGAIGVINTEAFF
CDR3nt: TGTGCCAGCGGGGCCATTGGGGTCATCAACACTGAAGCTTTCTTT
d_gene: NA
j_gene: TRBJ1-1
v_gene: TRBV28
abundance: NA

CDR3aa: CASSPGTGGSYEQYF
CDR3nt: TGTGCCAGCTCACCCGGGACAGGCGGCTCCTACGAGCAGTACTTC
d_gene: TRBD1
j_gene: TRBJ2-7
v_gene: TRBV18
abundance: NA

CDR3aa: CASSPTRSSTDTQYF
CDR3nt: TGTGCCAGCAGTCCTACCCGGTCTAGCACAGATACGCAGTATTTT
d_gene: NA
j_gene: TRBJ2-3
v_gene: TRBV6-6
abundance: NA

CDR3aa: CASSINPGTGITGELFF
CDR3nt: TGTGCCAGCAGTATTAACCCCGGGACAGGGATCACCGGGGAGCTGTTTTTT
d_gene: TRBD1
j_gene: TRBJ2-2
v_gene: TRBV25-1
abundance: NA

CDR3aa: CASRLAGRTDTQYF
CDR3nt: TGTGCCAGCCGACTAGCGGGCCGCACAGATACGCAGTATTTT
d_gene: TRBD2
j_gene: TRBJ2-3
v_gene: TRBV28
abundance: NA

CDR3aa: CASRETGGAGGYTF
CDR3nt: TGTGCCAGCAGGGAAACAGGGGGCGCGGGAGGCTACACCTTC
d_gene: TRBD1
j_gene: TRBJ1-2
v_gene: TRBV6-1
abundance: NA

CDR3aa: CASSLIAGGPTDTQYF
CDR3nt: TGTGCCAGCAGCTTGATCGCGGGAGGGCCCACAGATACGCAGTATTTT
d_gene: TRBD2
j_gene: TRBJ2-3
v_gene: TRBV5-6
abundance: NA